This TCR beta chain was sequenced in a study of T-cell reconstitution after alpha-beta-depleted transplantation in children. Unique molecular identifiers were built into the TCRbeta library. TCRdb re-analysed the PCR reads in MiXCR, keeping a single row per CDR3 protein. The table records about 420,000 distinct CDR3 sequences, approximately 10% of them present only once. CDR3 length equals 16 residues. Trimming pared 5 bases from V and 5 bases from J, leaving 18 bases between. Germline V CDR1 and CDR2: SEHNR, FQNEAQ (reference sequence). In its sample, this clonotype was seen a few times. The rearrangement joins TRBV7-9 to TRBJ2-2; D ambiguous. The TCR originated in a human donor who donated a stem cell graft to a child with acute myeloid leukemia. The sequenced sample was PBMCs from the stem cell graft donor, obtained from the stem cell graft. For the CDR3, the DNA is TGTGCCAGCAGCCCCCTGGTCTGGGGAATAACCGGGGAGCTGTTTTTT. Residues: CASSPLVWGITGELFF. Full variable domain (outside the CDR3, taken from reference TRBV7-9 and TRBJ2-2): DTGVSQNPRHKITKRGQNVTFRCDPISEHNRLYWYRQTLGQGPEFLTYFQNEAQLEKSRLLSDRFSAERPKGSFSTLEIQRTEQGDSAMYLCASSPLVWGITGELFFGEGSRLTVL.